Listed below are T cell receptor beta chains from one sample, sequenced in a study of regulatory T cells in long-lasting Graves disease. TCRdb called the multiplex PCR reads again in MiXCR, with one record for every CDR3 protein. The sample shows around 320,000 distinct CDR3 sequences, 16% of them seen only once. Separately, the same data were catalogued under a study of T cells in Graves' hyperthyroidism and ophthalmopathy.

Sequences were derived from peripheral blood mononuclear cells (PBMCs), sampled at new diagnosis, from a patient treated with antithyroid drugs. The receptors shown here come from a man aged 35 to 55 with Graves disease. Each CDR3 is given without its conserved first and last residue. Each record gives: J gene, V gene, CDR3 protein.

J: TRBJ2-7; V: TRBV5-5; CDR3: ASRQPGQNYEQY
J: TRBJ1-1; V: TRBV5-1; CDR3: ASSLAPDKNTEAF
J: TRBJ1-6; V: TRBV28; CDR3: ASSRPGGEVRTPLH
J: TRBJ1-5; V: TRBV6-9; CDR3: ASSYASSQPQH
J: TRBJ1-3; V: TRBV6-1; CDR3: ASGAPRVGNTIY
J: TRBJ2-7; V: TRBV5-1; CDR3: ASSLAQGGGEQY
J: TRBJ1-2; V: TRBV12-3/TRBV12-4; CDR3: ASSLSQSYGYT
J: TRBJ1-1; V: TRBV5-1; CDR3: ASSNYRGQGLKYTEAF
J: TRBJ1-6; V: TRBV5-1; CDR3: ASSRGTASPLH
J: TRBJ2-5; V: TRBV2; CDR3: ASSDAGETQY
J: TRBJ1-2; V: TRBV29-1; CDR3: SVTRANYGYT
J: TRBJ2-3; V: TRBV18; CDR3: ASSPRASGGTDTQY
J: TRBJ2-3; V: TRBV28; CDR3: ASSSPPGQSTDTQY
J: TRBJ2-7; V: TRBV7-9; CDR3: ASSSRTGGYNEQY
J: TRBJ2-5; V: TRBV7-7; CDR3: ASSFHIMETQY
J: TRBJ2-3; V: TRBV9; CDR3: ASSGGLASDTQY
J: TRBJ2-2; V: TRBV11-3; CDR3: ASSSGAILAGELF
J: TRBJ2-7; V: TRBV9; CDR3: ASGSGTGFYEQY
J: TRBJ1-3; V: TRBV6-2/TRBV6-3; CDR3: ASSYRGGNTIY
J: TRBJ2-1; V: TRBV7-2; CDR3: ASSIDRAIDEQF
J: TRBJ1-4; V: TRBV5-1; CDR3: ASSLYGTGGEKLF
J: TRBJ1-1; V: TRBV20-1; CDR3: SATGEFATEAF
J: TRBJ2-3; V: TRBV19; CDR3: ASTRQGADTQY